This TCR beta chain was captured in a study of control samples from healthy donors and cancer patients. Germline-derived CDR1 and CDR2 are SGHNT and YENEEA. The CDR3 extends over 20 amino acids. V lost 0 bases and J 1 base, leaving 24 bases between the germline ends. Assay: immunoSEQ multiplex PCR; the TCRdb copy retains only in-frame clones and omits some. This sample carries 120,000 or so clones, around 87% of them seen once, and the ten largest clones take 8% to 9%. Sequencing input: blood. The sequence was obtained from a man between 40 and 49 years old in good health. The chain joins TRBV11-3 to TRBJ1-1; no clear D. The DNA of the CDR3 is TGTGCCAGCAGCTTAGAAAGGCAGTGGCTTTTCGATAATGGGAACACTGAAGCTTTCTTT. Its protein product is CASSLERQWLFDNGNTEAFF.